The rows below give T cell receptor beta chains drawn from one sample of a study of blood T cell repertoires in COVID-19. Profiled with immunoSEQ multiplex PCR; TCRdb holds only in-frame clones, not every one. The sample has approximately 300,000 clones, 85% seen once. The sequenced material came from PBMCs or T cells enriched from blood (not recorded which). The receptors shown here come from a woman in her thirties who had been exposed to COVID-19. The CDR3 runs from the conserved cysteine through the conserved F or W. D genes are given only for firm matches. Size is omitted from some rows. Given values are once, few, many or a class for expanded clones.

J	V	size	D	CDR3	DNA
TRBJ2-3	TRBV3-1/TRBV3-2	.	TRBD2	CASSQDTSGLWDTQYF	TGTGCCAGCAGCCAAGATACTAGCGGGTTATGGGATACGCAGTATTTT
TRBJ2-1	TRBV2	.	.	CASSDLGGPLEQFF	TGTGCCAGCAGTGATCTGGGGGGGCCCCTTGAGCAGTTCTTC
TRBJ2-5	TRBV28	.	TRBD2	CASSSPGTSLETQYF	TGTGCCAGCAGCTCCCCCGGGACTAGTCTAGAGACCCAGTACTTC
TRBJ2-7	TRBV11-3	.	TRBD1	CASSLDRDYEQYF	TGTGCCAGCAGCCTAGACAGGGATTACGAGCAGTACTTC
TRBJ1-4	TRBV5-1	.	TRBD1	CASSSTGGEEKLFF	TGCGCCAGCAGCTCGACAGGGGGCGAAGAAAAACTGTTTTTT
TRBJ1-3	TRBV23-1	.	.	CASSQSPGGGRSGNTIYF	TGCGCCAGCAGTCAATCTCCCGGGGGGGGACGCTCTGGAAACACCATATATTTT
TRBJ1-1	TRBV29-1	.	TRBD1	CSVEKTGVSFEAFF	TGCAGCGTTGAAAAGACAGGGGTTAGTTTTGAAGCTTTCTTT
TRBJ2-7	TRBV27	.	TRBD1	CASSLSGTGESEQYF	TGTGCCAGCAGTTTATCAGGGACAGGGGAATCCGAGCAGTACTTC
TRBJ1-2	TRBV30	.	.	CAWRKGQVAFNYGYTF	TGTGCCTGGAGAAAAGGACAAGTAGCCTTTAACTATGGCTACACCTTC
TRBJ2-7	TRBV12-2	.	.	CASRSSDSIRRGAFYEQYF	TGTGCAAGTCGCTCCTCCGACTCTATTAGGCGGGGGGCCTTTTACGAGCAGTACTTC
TRBJ1-5	TRBV30	.	TRBD1	CAWSMGQSSNQPQHF	TGTGCCTGGAGTATGGGACAGTCTAGCAATCAGCCCCAGCATTTT
TRBJ1-6	TRBV3-1/TRBV3-2	.	.	CASSQDGLNYNSPLHF	TGTGCCAGCAGCCAAGATGGCCTCAACTATAATTCACCCCTCCACTTT
TRBJ2-5	TRBV6-5	.	.	CASSYSPGEETQYF	TGTGCCAGCAGTTACTCCCCAGGGGAAGAGACCCAGTACTTC
TRBJ1-6	TRBV28	.	.	CASMAPLGNSPLHF	TGTGCCAGCATGGCTCCACTAGGGAATTCACCCCTCCACTTT
TRBJ2-3	TRBV4-3	.	.	CASSHMAGVESDTQYF	TGCGCCAGCAGCCATATGGCAGGGGTTGAATCGGATACGCAGTATTTT
TRBJ2-7	TRBV9	.	TRBD2	CASSVRTSGSEQYF	TGTGCCAGCAGCGTGAGGACTAGCGGGAGCGAGCAGTACTTC
TRBJ2-7	TRBV14	.	.	CASSQASGYSYEQYF	TGTGCCAGCAGCCAAGCTTCGGGATACTCCTACGAGCAGTACTTC
TRBJ2-7	TRBV5-6	few	TRBD1	CASRGDSFHSYEQYF	TGTGCCAGCAGGGGGGACAGCTTCCACTCCTACGAGCAGTACTTC
TRBJ1-1	TRBV13	.	.	CASSSTSTEAFF	TGTGCCAGCAGCTCAACAAGCACTGAAGCTTTCTTT
TRBJ1-6	TRBV18	.	TRBD1	CASSPGTGSPLHF	TGTGCCAGCTCACCCGGGACAGGTTCACCCCTCCACTTT
TRBJ1-1	TRBV6-5	.	TRBD1	CASSWTGTEAFF	TGTGCCAGCAGTTGGACAGGGACTGAAGCTTTCTTT
TRBJ1-1	TRBV14	.	.	CASSQDVVNREAFF	TGTGCCAGCAGCCAAGATGTCGTCAACAGGGAAGCTTTCTTT
TRBJ2-7	TRBV5-1	.	TRBD1	CASSPRTGPYEQYF	TGCGCCAGCAGCCCGCGGACAGGTCCCTACGAGCAGTACTTC
TRBJ2-3	TRBV7-3	.	.	CASSRSSGGADTQYF	TGTGCCAGCAGCCGGAGTAGCGGCGGGGCAGATACGCAGTATTTT
TRBJ2-1	TRBV7-3	.	TRBD2	CASSSEGTSGRSNEQFF	TGTGCCAGCAGCTCCGAGGGTACTAGCGGGAGATCTAATGAGCAGTTCTTC
TRBJ2-2	TRBV25-1	few	.	CASSERRRELFF	TGTGCCAGCAGTGAACGGAGGAGGGAGCTGTTTTTT
TRBJ2-2	TRBV2	.	TRBD1	CATEDRAGFTGELFF	TGTGCCACGGAGGACAGGGCGGGTTTCACCGGGGAGCTGTTTTTT
TRBJ2-4	TRBV30	.	TRBD2	CAWSLGLAGGDIQYF	TGTGCCTGGAGTCTGGGACTAGCGGGAGGGGACATTCAGTACTTC
TRBJ2-1	TRBV9	.	TRBD2	CASSVGLAAGGEQFF	TGTGCCAGCAGCGTAGGCCTAGCGGCGGGGGGGGAGCAGTTCTTC
TRBJ2-1	TRBV3-1/TRBV3-2	few	.	CASSQASTEQFF	TGTGCCAGCAGCCAAGCTAGCACTGAGCAGTTCTTC
TRBJ2-3	TRBV9	.	TRBD2	CASSITSGSLDTQYF	TGTGCCAGCAGCATTACTAGCGGGAGCCTAGATACGCAGTATTTT
TRBJ2-1	TRBV28	.	TRBD1	CASSSPATGAYNEQFF	TGTGCCAGCAGTTCCCCCGCGACAGGGGCCTACAATGAGCAGTTCTTC
TRBJ2-7	TRBV28	.	.	CASSFNEQYF	TGTGCCAGCAGTTTTAACGAGCAGTACTTC
TRBJ2-2	TRBV9	.	.	CASSSTGGNTGELFF	TGTGCCAGCAGCTCAACGGGGGGCAACACCGGGGAGCTGTTTTTT
TRBJ1-1	TRBV27	.	TRBD1	CASSFWTGEAFF	TGTGCCAGCAGTTTTTGGACAGGCGAAGCTTTCTTT
TRBJ1-3	TRBV11-2	.	.	CASSLDLTGTGNTIYF	TGTGCCAGCAGCTTAGACCTAACAGGGACGGGAAACACCATATATTTT
TRBJ2-3	TRBV4-2	.	TRBD1	CASSQVTQGGTDTQYF	TGTGCCAGCAGCCAGGTTACACAGGGGGGCACAGATACGCAGTATTTT
TRBJ1-2	TRBV5-8	few	.	CASSLRVQGMSGYTF	TGTGCCAGCAGCTTACGAGTTCAGGGGATGTCCGGCTACACCTTC
TRBJ1-2	TRBV6-5	.	TRBD1	CASSGTGIYGYTF	TGTGCCAGTTCCGGGACAGGGATCTATGGCTACACCTTC
TRBJ1-5	TRBV11-1	.	.	CASSLGRNQPQHF	TGTGCCAGCAGCTTAGGCAGGAATCAGCCCCAGCATTTT
TRBJ2-7	TRBV5-1	.	TRBD2	CASSLGLAGVTVYEQYF	TGCGCCAGCAGCCTCGGACTAGCGGGAGTAACCGTTTACGAGCAGTACTTC
TRBJ2-1	TRBV11-3	.	TRBD2	CASSLDHGGTSVVPKNEQFF	TGTGCCAGCAGCTTAGATCACGGCGGGACTAGCGTGGTCCCTAAGAATGAGCAGTTCTTC
TRBJ2-7	TRBV5-4	.	TRBD2	CASNRGLDNEQYF	TGTGCCAGCAACCGTGGACTAGATAACGAGCAGTACTTC
TRBJ2-2	TRBV11-3	once	.	CASSLGRGTGELFF	TGTGCCAGCAGCTTAGGGCGGGGCACCGGGGAGCTGTTTTTT
TRBJ2-3	TRBV9	.	TRBD2	CASSVVGGDTDTQYF	TGTGCCAGCAGCGTAGTCGGGGGGGACACAGATACGCAGTATTTT
TRBJ2-3	TRBV9	.	TRBD2	CASRPSGRAEDTQYF	TGTGCCAGCCGCCCGAGCGGGAGGGCCGAAGATACGCAGTATTTT
TRBJ1-4	TRBV7-2	few	TRBD1	CASSSGQGGNEKLFF	TGTGCCAGCAGCTCGGGACAGGGCGGGAATGAAAAACTGTTTTTT
TRBJ2-1	TRBV6-5	.	TRBD1	CASSYGTGYEQFF	TGTGCCAGCAGTTACGGGACAGGGTATGAGCAGTTCTTC